The source of this TCR beta chain is a study of memory CD4+ T cells and cytomegalovirus serostatus. Study background: Healthy Belgian adult donors included roughly ten CMV-positive and 24 CMV-negative people. General study results and limits: A US-trained random forest predicted CMV serostatus with median AUC around 0.9.

Assay used: immunoSEQ multiplex PCR; TCRdb lists only in-frame clones, some missing. This sample has tens of thousands of clones; 75% to 85% occur once, and the top ten carry 0.77%. Germline-derived CDR1 and CDR2 are SNHLY and FYNNEI. V shed 8 bases, J shed 0 bases, and the junction held 10 bases outside the gene matches. The CDR3 runs to 16 residues. Single viable CD3+CD4+CD8-CD45RO+ cells were sorted as the memory CD4+ T cells. Concerning this clone itself: Its antigen is not identified.

J is TRBJ2-7 and V is TRBV2, with 10 bases fitting TRBD2. The clonotype was recovered from an adult in good health and CMV-seronegative. The specimen sequenced was memory CD4+ T cells from blood. CDR3 in amino acids: CASGASGGPLSYEQYF. The DNA of the CDR3 is TGTGCCAGCGGAGCTAGCGGGGGTCCCCTCTCCTACGAGCAGTACTTC.